These T cell receptor beta chains were read from a single sample in a study of coeliac disease. The data were produced by immunoSEQ multiplex PCR, yet TCRdb's version contains in-frame clones alone and is incomplete. The profile covers 3,500 or so clones, with about 65% appearing a single time and around 19% taken by the ten largest. What was sequenced was lymphocytes from the gut lamina propria. These TCRs come from an elderly man without celiac disease. Both conserved end residues are part of each CDR3. Fields, in order: J gene, D gene, clone size, V gene, CDR3 protein, CDR3 DNA. A D gene is named only where the DNA matches it firmly. The size of a clone is reported for some rows only, either as once, few or many, or as a class for expanded clones.

TRBJ2-5,TRBD1,.,TRBV2,CASTRQGETQYF,TGTGCCAGCACCAGACAGGGGGAGACCCAGTACTTC
TRBJ2-1,.,few,TRBV5-6,CASSLEGREDEQFF,TGTGCCAGCAGCTTGGAAGGCAGGGAAGATGAGCAGTTCTTC
TRBJ2-7,TRBD1,once,TRBV6-1,CASRVPGQGAYEQYF,TGTGCCAGCAGAGTGCCGGGACAGGGAGCCTACGAGCAGTACTTC
TRBJ2-1,.,.,TRBV28,CASSTGGREQFF,TGTGCCAGCTCTACCGGGGGGCGTGAGCAGTTCTTC
TRBJ2-2,.,.,TRBV7-2,CASRQGTTGELFF,TGTGCCAGCAGGCAGGGTACGACCGGGGAGCTGTTTTTT
TRBJ1-1,TRBD1,few,TRBV7-9,CASSFLQGEITEAFF,TGTGCCAGCAGCTTCTTACAGGGGGAAATCACTGAAGCTTTCTTT
TRBJ1-2,TRBD1,.,TRBV6-1,CASRFSGQPNYGYTF,TGTGCCAGCCGATTTTCGGGACAGCCTAACTATGGCTACACCTTC
TRBJ1-5,TRBD1,.,TRBV28,CASSSDRTSNQPQHF,TGTGCCAGCAGTTCGGACAGGACGAGCAATCAGCCCCAGCATTTT
TRBJ1-5,.,.,TRBV28,CASSLGLYSNQPQHF,TGTGCCAGCAGTTTAGGACTTTATAGCAATCAGCCCCAGCATTTT
TRBJ2-1,TRBD2,.,TRBV11-2,CASSLAAGGLNNEQFF,TGTGCCAGCAGCTTAGCTGCGGGGGGGCTCAACAATGAGCAGTTCTTC
TRBJ2-3,TRBD2,.,TRBV6-1,CASRRTSSTDTQYF,TGTGCCAGCAGGAGGACTAGCAGCACAGATACGCAGTATTTT
TRBJ2-7,.,.,TRBV7-9,CASSLNLGDEQYF,TGTGCCAGCAGCTTAAACCTAGGTGACGAGCAGTACTTC
TRBJ2-5,.,.,TRBV28,CASSLPVPGETQYF,TGTGCCAGCAGTTTACCGGTCCCCGGAGAGACCCAGTACTTC
TRBJ2-2,TRBD2,.,TRBV7-2,CASSSGLAGGVNTGELFF,TGTGCCAGCAGCTCGGGACTAGCAGGGGGGGTGAACACCGGGGAGCTGTTTTTT
TRBJ1-5,.,.,TRBV29-1,CSVGGSDNQPQHF,TGCAGCGTTGGTGGCAGCGACAATCAGCCCCAGCATTTT
TRBJ1-3,.,once,TRBV29-1,CSVGETPGNTIYF,TGCAGCGTCGGTGAAACCCCTGGAAACACCATATATTTT
TRBJ1-1,.,.,TRBV7-2,CASSYRGNTEAFF,TGTGCCAGCAGCTACCGGGGGAACACTGAAGCTTTCTTT
TRBJ1-2,.,.,TRBV4-3,CASSQESPGASFNYGYTF,TGCGCCAGCAGCCAAGAATCGCCAGGGGCCTCCTTTAACTATGGCTACACCTTC
TRBJ2-1,TRBD1,.,TRBV27,CASRLTGSSYNEQFF,TGTGCCAGCAGGTTGACAGGGAGCTCCTACAATGAGCAGTTCTTC
TRBJ2-1,.,.,TRBV7-2,CASSRGQSWYNEQFF,TGTGCCAGCAGCCGTGGACAGTCTTGGTACAATGAGCAGTTCTTC
TRBJ2-7,TRBD1,few,TRBV6-6,CASSYRTGEQYF,TGTGCCAGCAGTTATAGGACAGGAGAGCAGTACTTC
TRBJ1-3,.,.,TRBV29-1,CSVETGFGNTIYF,TGCAGCGTTGAGACAGGATTTGGAAACACCATATATTTT
TRBJ1-6,.,once,TRBV7-9,CASSLGGGGSPLHF,TGTGCCAGCAGCTTGGGCGGGGGGGGTTCACCCCTCCACTTT
TRBJ1-3,.,few,TRBV6-6,CASSDWSSGNTIYF,TGTGCCAGCAGCGACTGGAGCTCTGGAAACACCATATATTTT
TRBJ2-6,.,few,TRBV28,CASSPLRDSGANVLTF,TGTGCCAGCAGCCCCCTACGGGATTCTGGGGCCAACGTCCTGACTTTC
TRBJ2-3,.,.,TRBV9,CASSGGQSTDTQYF,TGTGCCAGCAGCGGAGGACAGAGCACAGATACGCAGTATTTT
TRBJ2-3,TRBD2,.,TRBV6-4,CASLTSVSTDTQYF,TGTGCCAGCCTGACTAGCGTTAGCACAGATACGCAGTATTTT
TRBJ1-3,.,.,TRBV4-3,CASSPDHRSSGNTIYF,TGCGCCAGCAGCCCTGACCACAGGAGCTCTGGAAACACCATATATTTT
TRBJ1-3,TRBD1,.,TRBV18,CASSRTGTGERGNTIYF,TGTGCCAGCTCACGAACCGGGACAGGGGAGCGAGGAAACACCATATATTTT
TRBJ1-5,.,.,TRBV6-1,CASSVDSRNQPQHF,TGTGCCAGCAGCGTCGACAGCCGCAATCAGCCCCAGCATTTT
TRBJ1-5,.,.,TRBV9,CASSVEEGQPQHF,TGTGCCAGCAGCGTAGAGGAGGGGCAGCCCCAGCATTTT
TRBJ1-5,.,.,TRBV28,CASSLRKGRDNQPQHF,TGTGCCAGCAGTTTGCGTAAGGGCAGGGATAACCAGCCCCAGCATTTT
TRBJ1-2,.,.,TRBV6-5,CASSYLGAGGYTF,TGTGCCAGCAGTTACTTGGGGGCGGGCGGCTACACCTTC
TRBJ2-1,.,.,TRBV10-3,CAISGEVGGSFDEQFF,TGTGCCATCAGTGGTGAGGTAGGTGGTAGCTTCGATGAGCAGTTCTTC
TRBJ1-5,.,.,TRBV7-2,CASTQDKTYQPQHF,TGTGCCAGCACCCAGGACAAAACCTATCAGCCCCAGCATTTT
TRBJ2-2,TRBD1,once,TRBV6-6,CASKGTADTGELFF,TGTGCCAGCAAAGGGACAGCCGACACCGGGGAGCTGTTTTTT
TRBJ2-5,TRBD2,.,TRBV4-3,CASSQGLAGQETQYF,TGCGCCAGCAGCCAAGGTTTAGCGGGTCAAGAGACCCAGTACTTC
TRBJ2-3,.,.,TRBV7-9,CASSQTSNTQYF,TGTGCCAGCAGCCAAACATCGAATACGCAGTATTTT
TRBJ1-5,TRBD1,.,TRBV28,CASSLSDRERQPQHF,TGTGCCAGCAGTTTATCTGACAGGGAACGGCAGCCCCAGCATTTT
TRBJ1-4,.,once,TRBV9,CASSPGAANEKLFF,TGTGCCAGCAGCCCGGGTGCGGCTAATGAAAAACTGTTTTTT
TRBJ2-1,.,once,TRBV5-1,CASSNGLPSYNEQFF,TGCGCCAGCAGCAATGGACTACCCTCCTACAATGAGCAGTTCTTC
TRBJ1-4,.,.,TRBV5-1,CASSFGAGEKLFF,TGCGCCAGCAGCTTTGGAGCGGGTGAAAAACTGTTTTTT
TRBJ1-1,TRBD1,.,TRBV5-8,CASSWGIGTGYEAFF,TGTGCCAGCAGCTGGGGAATTGGGACAGGATATGAAGCTTTCTTT
TRBJ2-2,TRBD1,.,TRBV28,CASSLGSGQGNTGELFF,TGTGCCAGCAGTTTGGGTTCGGGACAGGGTAACACCGGGGAGCTGTTTTTT
TRBJ2-3,.,.,TRBV7-2,CASSPSRSTDTQYF,TGTGCCAGCAGCCCATCGCGGTCCACAGATACGCAGTATTTT
TRBJ2-3,.,.,TRBV14,CASSLRLADTQYF,TGTGCCAGCAGCCTCCGCCTAGCAGATACGCAGTATTTT
TRBJ1-4,TRBD1,.,TRBV10-2,CASSEGQGARNEKLFF,TGCGCCAGCAGTGAGGGACAGGGGGCGCGGAATGAAAAACTGTTTTTT
TRBJ1-1,.,.,TRBV2,CASRIRGGNTEAFF,TGTGCCAGCAGGATCAGGGGTGGAAACACTGAAGCTTTCTTT
TRBJ1-4,.,.,TRBV2,CASSEALREKLFF,TGTGCCAGCAGTGAAGCTCTACGCGAAAAACTGTTTTTT
TRBJ1-4,TRBD1,.,TRBV6-6,CASKTHRGEGEKLFF,TGTGCCAGCAAAACTCACAGGGGAGAGGGTGAAAAACTGTTTTTT
TRBJ1-5,.,.,TRBV2,CASTRVSNQPQHF,TGTGCCAGTACTCGGGTTAGCAATCAGCCCCAGCATTTT
TRBJ2-2,.,.,TRBV16,CASSQWRNTGELFF,TGTGCCAGCAGCCAGTGGAGGAACACCGGGGAGCTGTTTTTT
TRBJ2-2,TRBD2,.,TRBV10-2,CASSDLLAGNTGELFF,TGCGCCAGCAGTGACCTCCTAGCGGGAAACACCGGGGAGCTGTTTTTT
TRBJ1-5,TRBD1,.,TRBV6-6,CASNRGDNQPQHF,TGTGCCAGCAACAGGGGGGACAATCAGCCCCAGCATTTT
TRBJ2-2,.,few,TRBV27,CASSFIVFANTGELFF,TGTGCCAGCAGTTTCATAGTGTTCGCGAACACCGGGGAGCTGTTTTTT